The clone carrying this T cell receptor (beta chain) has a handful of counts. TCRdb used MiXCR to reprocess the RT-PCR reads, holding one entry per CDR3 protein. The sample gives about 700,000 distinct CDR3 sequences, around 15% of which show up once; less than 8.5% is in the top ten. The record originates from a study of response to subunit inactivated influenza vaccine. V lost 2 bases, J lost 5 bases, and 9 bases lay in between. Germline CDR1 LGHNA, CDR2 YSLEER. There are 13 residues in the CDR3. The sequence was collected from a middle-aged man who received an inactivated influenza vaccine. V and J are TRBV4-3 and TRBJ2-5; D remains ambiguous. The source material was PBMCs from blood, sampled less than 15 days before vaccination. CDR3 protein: CASSQIDGETQYF. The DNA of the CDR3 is TGCGCCAGCAGCCAAATAGATGGGGAGACCCAGTACTTC.